This passage covers 16 T cell receptor beta chains from one sample sequenced in a study of T-cell reconstitution after alpha-beta-depleted transplantation in children. Unique molecular identifiers were used to barcode this TCRbeta library. TCRdb called the PCR reads again in MiXCR, with one record for every CDR3 protein. This table has over 550,000 distinct CDR3 sequences, about 11% appearing once. The source was PBMCs from the stem cell graft donor, collected from the stem cell graft. The receptors here all came from a human donor who donated a stem cell graft to a child with acute myeloid leukemia.

This clonotype was seen ten or more times. The chain is built from TRBV12-3 or TRBV12-4 and TRBJ2-3, with D maybe TRBD1 (5 bases). CDR3 size: 16 residues. Between the trimmed V and J ends, which lost 5 bases and 0 bases, there was a span of 15 bases. The CDR3 coding sequence is TGTGCCAGCAGTCCCCAGGGTCAGCCTAGCACAGATACGCAGTATTTT. It codes for CASSPQGQPSTDTQYF.

This clonotype has only a few counts. This chain connects TRBV7-6 to TRBJ2-5; TRBD1 aligns across 7 bases. The CDR3 runs 14 residues. Unmatched junction bases numbered 9, after V lost 5 bases and J lost 6 bases. CDR1 SGHVS and CDR2 FNYEAQ come from the germline V gene. The chain's CDR3 is CASSPRQGVQTQYF. In DNA, the CDR3 is TGTGCCAGCAGCCCGCGACAGGGTGTACAGACCCAGTACTTC.

In its sample, this clonotype was seen many times. CDR3 amino acids: CSVHEREKGYNEQFF. CDR3 nucleotides: TGCAGCGTCCATGAGCGGGAGAAAGGCTACAATGAGCAGTTCTTC. V gene TRBV29-1 combines with J gene TRBJ2-1; 8 nucleotides line up with TRBD2. The CDR3 extends over 15 amino acids. The V gene's germline CDR1 is SQVTM and CDR2 ANQGSEA. Trimming at V came to 6 bases and at J to 3 bases, leaving 10 bases not matched to a gene.

This chain connects TRBV4-3 to TRBJ1-1, with 7 nucleotides matching TRBD1. The CDR3 length is 14 residues. Germline V CDR1 and CDR2: LGHNA, YSLEER. Trimming took 4 bases from V and 2 from J; bases not matched to a gene: 4. The CDR3 nucleotides read TGCGCCAGCAGCCGGTACAGGGGTAACACTGAAGCTTTCTTT. Translated: CASSRYRGNTEAFF.

The rearrangement joins TRBV7-2 to TRBJ1-2, with D uncertain. This CDR3 contains 10 residues. Between the trimmed V and J ends, which lost 8 bases and 8 bases, there was a span of 9 bases. CDR1 and CDR2 (germline): SGHTA, FQGNSA. Here the CDR3 reads CASLSVGYTF. CDR3 in DNA: TGTGCCAGCCTTTCTGTAGGCTACACCTTC.

This clonotype was counted ten times or more. This chain connects TRBV9 to TRBJ2-7; D gene uncertain. This CDR3 spans 14 amino acids. Germline lookup yields CDR1 SGDLS and CDR2 YYNGEE. Trimming cost V 0 bases and J 2 bases, with 9 bases left between them. The CDR3 spells CASSVGVAPYEQYF. The CDR3 region has the DNA TGTGCCAGCAGCGTAGGAGTAGCCCCCTACGAGCAGTACTTC.

The sample holds a few counts of this clonotype. The chain employs TRBV12-3 or TRBV12-4 and TRBJ1-1; 10 nucleotides align to TRBD1. The CDR3 extends over 15 amino acids. V shed 6 bases and J 0 bases; nucleotides not matched to a gene: 4. The CDR3 DNA sequence: TGTGCCAGCAGCGGACAGGGGGTTATGAACACTGAAGCTTTCTTT. It translates to CASSGQGVMNTEAFF.

This clonotype was detected many times. The chain recombines TRBV7-2 with TRBJ2-4, with TRBD2 identical over 7 bases. V shed 0 bases, J shed 0 bases, and the junction held 2 bases outside the gene matches. The CDR3 has 16 residues. CDR1 and CDR2 (germline): SGHTA, FQGNSA. The CDR3 DNA is TGTGCCAGCAGCTTAGCAGGCGGGGGAGCCAAAAACATTCAGTACTTC. Encoded protein: CASSLAGGGAKNIQYF.

The chain combines TRBV27 with TRBJ2-2, with TRBD1 identical over 8 bases. With V trimmed by 3 bases and J by 1 base, 4 bases remained unmatched. CDR1 is MNHEY, CDR2 SMNVEV, per germline (reference sequence). The CDR3 is 16 residues long. CDR3 bases: TGTGCCAGCAGTTTCCCCGGGACAGGGAACACCGGGGAGCTGTTTTTT. Its translation: CASSFPGTGNTGELFF.

Many counts were recorded for this clonotype. V gene TRBV5-1 combines with J gene TRBJ2-7; D is unclear. Germline V gene lookup returns CDR1 SGHRS and CDR2 YFSETQ. V lost 5 bases, J lost 0 bases, and 9 bases lay in between. The CDR3 runs to 13 residues. CDR3: CASRPDRSYEQYF. CDR3 nucleotides: TGCGCCAGCAGACCGGACCGCTCCTACGAGCAGTACTTC.

This rearrangement joins TRBV6-5 to TRBJ2-1; D ambiguous. Per the germline V gene, CDR1 is MNHEY and CDR2 is SVGAGI. The CDR3 runs 15 residues. Trimming pared 0 bases from V and 2 bases from J, leaving 8 bases between. The CDR3: CASSYSGWAYNEQFF. CDR3 nucleotides: TGTGCCAGCAGTTACTCTGGCTGGGCCTACAATGAGCAGTTCTTC.

This clonotype was seen a few times. The J gene is TRBJ2-2, the V gene TRBV9; TRBD2 matches 8 bases. Germline CDR1 reads SGDLS; CDR2 reads YYNGEE. V gave up 3 bases and J gave up 0 bases; unmatched junction bases: 7. The CDR3 has 17 residues. Here the CDR3 reads CASSGSLAGTNTGELFF. CDR3 coding DNA: TGTGCCAGCAGCGGTTCATTAGCGGGGACGAACACCGGGGAGCTGTTTTTT. The full variable domain, rest sourced from reference TRBV9 and TRBJ2-2, is DSGVTQTPKHLITATGQRVTLRCSPRSGDLSVYWYQQSLDQGLQFLIQYYNGEERAKGNILERFSAQQFPDLHSELNLSSLELGDSALYFCASSGSLAGTNTGELFFGEGSRLTVL.

The chain carries TRBV18 and TRBJ1-1, with D possibly TRBD1 on 5 matching bases. CDR1 is KGHSH, CDR2 LQKENI, per germline. Trimming removed 3 bases from V and 0 bases from J, with 8 bases in between. The CDR3 runs to 14 residues. In DNA, the CDR3 is TGTGCCAGCTCACCTGGGGCGATGAACACTGAAGCTTTCTTT. Its protein product is CASSPGAMNTEAFF.

This clonotype was recorded many times. The V and J genes are TRBV12-3 or TRBV12-4 and TRBJ1-1, with 7 positions matching TRBD1. J was trimmed by 6 bases and V by 5 bases; bases with no gene match: 6. This CDR3 contains 13 residues. The CDR3 nucleotides are TGTGCCAGCAGTACTACTGGACAGGCTGAAGCTTTCTTT. Its protein product is CASSTTGQAEAFF.

This clonotype was counted at least ten times. The gene calls are TRBV20-1 and TRBJ2-5, with D tentatively TRBD2 (6 bases). V dropped 3 bases and J dropped 0 bases, with 14 bases sitting between them. The germline V gene has CDR1 DFQATT and CDR2 SNEGSKA (reference sequence). The CDR3 spans 15 residues. The CDR3 loop reads CSARGRGAYQETQYF. CDR3 in DNA: TGCAGTGCTAGGGGTCGCGGGGCATACCAAGAGACCCAGTACTTC.

This chain uses TRBV7-9 with TRBJ2-5, with 8 nucleotides matching TRBD2. This CDR3 is 14 amino acids long. Germline V lookup: CDR1 SEHNR, CDR2 FQNEAQ (reference sequence). V dropped 5 bases and J dropped 2; count of bases not matched to a gene: 4. The CDR3 here is CASSPGTRQETQYF. The CDR3 region has the DNA TGTGCCAGCAGCCCCGGGACTAGACAAGAGACCCAGTACTTC.